This TCR beta chain was captured in a study of blood T cells in healthy people across ages. This clonotype appeared a few times. The trim removed 5 bases at V and 7 bases at J, leaving 7 bases unmatched. Germline lookup yields CDR1 DFQATT and CDR2 SNEGSKA (reference sequence). The CDR3 has 14 residues. The second PCR ran about 6 to 12 cycles with a sample-barcoded 5' primer and J-beta primers. Each cDNA molecule, via a template-switch adaptor with 12 random nucleotides, was tagged. TCRdb re-called the 5' RACE reads with MiXCR, one entry per CDR3 protein. The sample consists of roughly 1.7 million distinct CDR3 sequences, about 32% of them appearing once. Researchers collected 9 to 10 milliliters of peripheral blood from every single donor. PBMCs were isolated at a quantity of at least 6 million per sample.

This clonotype was sampled from a woman aged 30 to 39 in good health. What was sequenced was blood. V and J are TRBV20-1 and TRBJ2-2; TRBD2 agrees at 10 bases. Here the CDR3 reads CSAQAGGSLGELFF. For the CDR3, the DNA is TGCAGTGCTCAAGCGGGAGGGTCTCTCGGGGAGCTGTTTTTT.